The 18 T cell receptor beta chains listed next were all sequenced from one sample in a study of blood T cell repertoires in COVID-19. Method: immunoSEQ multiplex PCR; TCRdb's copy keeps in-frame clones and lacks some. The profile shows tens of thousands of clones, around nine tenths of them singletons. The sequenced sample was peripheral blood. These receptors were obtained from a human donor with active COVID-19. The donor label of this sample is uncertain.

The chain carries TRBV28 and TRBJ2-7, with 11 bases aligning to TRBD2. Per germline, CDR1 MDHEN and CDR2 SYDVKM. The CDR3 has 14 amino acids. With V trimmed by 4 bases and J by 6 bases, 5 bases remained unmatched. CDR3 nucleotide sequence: TGTGCCAGCAGTTGGCTAGCGGGAGGAGGCGAGCAGTACTTC. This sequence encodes CASSWLAGGGEQYF.

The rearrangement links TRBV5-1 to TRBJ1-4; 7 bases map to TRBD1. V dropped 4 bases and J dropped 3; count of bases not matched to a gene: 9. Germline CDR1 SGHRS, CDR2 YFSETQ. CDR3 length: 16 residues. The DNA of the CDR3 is TGCGCCAGCAGCGCGGTCCCGGGACAGCCTAATGAAAAACTGTTTTTT. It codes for CASSAVPGQPNEKLFF.

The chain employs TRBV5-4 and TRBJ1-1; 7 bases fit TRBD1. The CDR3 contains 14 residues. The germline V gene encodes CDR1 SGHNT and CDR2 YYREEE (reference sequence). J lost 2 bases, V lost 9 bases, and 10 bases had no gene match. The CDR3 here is CATRLQGSNTEAFF. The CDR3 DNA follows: TGTGCCACCAGACTACAGGGGTCCAACACTGAAGCTTTCTTT.

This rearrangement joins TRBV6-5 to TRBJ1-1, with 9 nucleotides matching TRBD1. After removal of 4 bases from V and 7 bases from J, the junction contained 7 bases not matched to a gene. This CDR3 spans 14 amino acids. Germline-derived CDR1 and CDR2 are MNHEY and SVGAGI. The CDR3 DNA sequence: TGTGCCAGCAGTTGGGACAGGGACCGCCGTGAAGCTTTCTTT. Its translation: CASSWDRDRREAFF.

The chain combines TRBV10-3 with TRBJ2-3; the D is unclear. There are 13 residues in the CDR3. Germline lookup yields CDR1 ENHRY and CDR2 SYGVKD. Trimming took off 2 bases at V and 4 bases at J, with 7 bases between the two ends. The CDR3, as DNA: TGTGCCATCAGTGAGACGGGTCCAGATACGCAGTATTTT. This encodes CAISETGPDTQYF.

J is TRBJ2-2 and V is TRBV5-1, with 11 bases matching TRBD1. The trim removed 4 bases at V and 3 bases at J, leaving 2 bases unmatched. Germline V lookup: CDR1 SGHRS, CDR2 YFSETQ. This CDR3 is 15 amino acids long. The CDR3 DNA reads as TGCGCCAGCAGCCGGGACAGGGGGGACACCGGGGAGCTGTTTTTT. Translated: CASSRDRGDTGELFF.

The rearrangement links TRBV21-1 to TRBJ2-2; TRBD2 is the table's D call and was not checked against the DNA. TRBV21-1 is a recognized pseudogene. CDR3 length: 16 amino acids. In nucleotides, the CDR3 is TGTGCCCCCCCCGCGTCCAGCGGGAGTGACACCGGGGAGCTGTTTTTT. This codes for CAPPASSGSDTGELFF.

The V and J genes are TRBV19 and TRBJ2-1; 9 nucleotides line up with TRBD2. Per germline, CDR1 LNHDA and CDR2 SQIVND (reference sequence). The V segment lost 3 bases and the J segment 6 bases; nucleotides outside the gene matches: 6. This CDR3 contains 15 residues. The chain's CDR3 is CASSIGVAGANEQFF. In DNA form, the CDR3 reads TGTGCCAGTAGTATCGGGGTAGCGGGAGCCAATGAGCAGTTCTTC.

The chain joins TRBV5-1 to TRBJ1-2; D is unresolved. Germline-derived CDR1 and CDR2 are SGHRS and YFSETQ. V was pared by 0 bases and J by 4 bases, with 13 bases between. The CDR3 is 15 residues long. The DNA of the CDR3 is TGCGCCAGCAGCTTGGATTCCGGCCGGGGCTATGGCTACACCTTC. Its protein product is CASSLDSGRGYGYTF.

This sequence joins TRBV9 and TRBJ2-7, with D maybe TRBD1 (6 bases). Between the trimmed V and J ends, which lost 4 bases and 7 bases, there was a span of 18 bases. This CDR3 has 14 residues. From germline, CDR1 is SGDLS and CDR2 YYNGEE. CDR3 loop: CASSPRTDALEQYF. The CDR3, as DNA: TGTGCCAGCAGCCCGCGGACAGACGCTTTAGAGCAGTACTTC.

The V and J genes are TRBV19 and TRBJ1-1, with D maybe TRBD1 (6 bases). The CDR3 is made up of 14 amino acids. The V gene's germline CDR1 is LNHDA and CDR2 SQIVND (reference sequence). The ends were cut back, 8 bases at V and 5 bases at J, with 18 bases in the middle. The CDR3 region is CASGGAVRGTEAFF. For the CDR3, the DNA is TGTGCCAGTGGGGGGGCGGTGAGAGGGACTGAAGCTTTCTTT.

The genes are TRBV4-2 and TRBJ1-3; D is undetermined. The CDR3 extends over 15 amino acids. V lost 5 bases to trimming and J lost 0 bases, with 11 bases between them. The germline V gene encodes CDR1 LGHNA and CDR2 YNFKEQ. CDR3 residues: CASSLQIVSGNTIYF. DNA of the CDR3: TGTGCCAGCAGCTTACAGATCGTCTCTGGAAACACCATATATTTT.

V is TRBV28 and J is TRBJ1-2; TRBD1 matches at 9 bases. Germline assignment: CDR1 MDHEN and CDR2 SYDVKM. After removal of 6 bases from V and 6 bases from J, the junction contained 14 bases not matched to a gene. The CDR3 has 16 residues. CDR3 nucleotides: TGTGCCAGCAGACTCCCTTCCGGGACAGGGAGTAATGGCTACACCTTC. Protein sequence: CASRLPSGTGSNGYTF.

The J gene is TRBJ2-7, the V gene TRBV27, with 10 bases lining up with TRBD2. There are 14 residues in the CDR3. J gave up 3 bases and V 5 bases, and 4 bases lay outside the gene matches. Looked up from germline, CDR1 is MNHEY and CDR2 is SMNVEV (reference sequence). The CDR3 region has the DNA TGTGCCAGCAGTGATAGCGGGAGGTACTACGAGCAGTACTTC. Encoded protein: CASSDSGRYYEQYF.

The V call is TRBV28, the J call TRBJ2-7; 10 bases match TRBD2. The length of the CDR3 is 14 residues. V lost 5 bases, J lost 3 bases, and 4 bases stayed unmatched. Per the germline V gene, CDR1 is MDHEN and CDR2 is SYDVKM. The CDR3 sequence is CASSLLAGGYEQYF. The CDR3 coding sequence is TGTGCCAGCAGTCTTTTAGCGGGAGGCTACGAGCAGTACTTC.

This CDR3 reads CASSTGYTGELFF. The CDR3 DNA is TGTGCCAGCAGTACAGGGTACACCGGGGAGCTGTTTTTT. The rearrangement joins TRBV12-3 or TRBV12-4 to TRBJ2-2, with a tentative D call TRBD1 (6 bases). V was cut by 5 bases and J by 3 bases, with 7 bases left in between. This CDR3 has 13 amino acids.

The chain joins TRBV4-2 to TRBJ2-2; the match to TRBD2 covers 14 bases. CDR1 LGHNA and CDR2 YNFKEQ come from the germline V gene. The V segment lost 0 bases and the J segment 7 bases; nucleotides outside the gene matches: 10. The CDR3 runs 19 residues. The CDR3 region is CASSQDLGLAGDWVGELFF. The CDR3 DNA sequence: TGTGCCAGCAGCCAAGATTTGGGACTAGCGGGAGATTGGGTCGGGGAGCTGTTTTTT.

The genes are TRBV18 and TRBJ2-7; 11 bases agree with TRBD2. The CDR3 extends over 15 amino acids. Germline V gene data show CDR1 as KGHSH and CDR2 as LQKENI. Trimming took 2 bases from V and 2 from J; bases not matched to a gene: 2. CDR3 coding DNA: TGTGCCAGCTCACCAGCGGGACTAGCGGCCTACGAGCAGTACTTC. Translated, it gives CASSPAGLAAYEQYF.